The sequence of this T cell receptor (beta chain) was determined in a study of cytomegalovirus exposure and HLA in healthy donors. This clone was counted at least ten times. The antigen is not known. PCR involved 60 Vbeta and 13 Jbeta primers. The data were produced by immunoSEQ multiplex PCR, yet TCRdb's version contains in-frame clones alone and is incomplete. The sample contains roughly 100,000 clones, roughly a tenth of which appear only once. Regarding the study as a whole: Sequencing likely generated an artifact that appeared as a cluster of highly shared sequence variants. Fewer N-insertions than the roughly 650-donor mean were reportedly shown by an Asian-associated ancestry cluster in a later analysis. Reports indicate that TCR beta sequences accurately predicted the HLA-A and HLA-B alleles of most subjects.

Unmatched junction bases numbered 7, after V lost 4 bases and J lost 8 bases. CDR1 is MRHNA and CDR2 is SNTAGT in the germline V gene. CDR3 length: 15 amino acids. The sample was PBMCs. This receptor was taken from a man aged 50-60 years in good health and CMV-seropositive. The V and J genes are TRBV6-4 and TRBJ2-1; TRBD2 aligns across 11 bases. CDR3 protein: CASSALSGRADEQFF. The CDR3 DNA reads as TGTGCCAGCAGTGCCCTTAGCGGGAGGGCCGATGAGCAGTTCTTC.